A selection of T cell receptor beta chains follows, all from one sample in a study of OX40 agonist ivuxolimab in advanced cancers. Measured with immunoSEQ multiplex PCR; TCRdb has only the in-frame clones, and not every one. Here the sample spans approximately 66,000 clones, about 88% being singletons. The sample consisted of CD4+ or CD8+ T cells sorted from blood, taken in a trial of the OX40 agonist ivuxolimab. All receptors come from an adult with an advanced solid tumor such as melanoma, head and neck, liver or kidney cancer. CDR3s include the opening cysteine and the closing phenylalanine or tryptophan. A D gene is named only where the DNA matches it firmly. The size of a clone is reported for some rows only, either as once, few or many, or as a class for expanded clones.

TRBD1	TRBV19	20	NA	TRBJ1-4	CASRPKLSGTGGLSGEKLFF	TGTGCCAGTAGACCCAAACTTTCCGGGACAGGGGGCCTTTCGGGTGAAAAACTGTTTTTT
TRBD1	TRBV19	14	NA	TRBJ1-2	CASTDRQGNYGYTF	TGTGCCAGTACGGACAGACAGGGTAACTATGGCTACACCTTC
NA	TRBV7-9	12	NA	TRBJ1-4	CASSLGNEKLFF	TGTGCCAGCAGCTTGGGCAATGAAAAACTGTTTTTT
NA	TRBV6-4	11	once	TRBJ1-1	CASSDGGSAFF	TGTGCCAGCAGTGACGGAGGGTCAGCTTTCTTT
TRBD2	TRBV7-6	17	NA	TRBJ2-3	CASSLEFGGGAADTQYF	TGTGCCAGCAGCTTAGAATTCGGCGGGGGGGCGGCAGATACGCAGTATTTT
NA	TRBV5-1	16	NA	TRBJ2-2	CASSSSRGGLTGELFF	TGCGCCAGCAGCTCGTCAAGAGGGGGGCTAACCGGGGAGCTGTTTTTT
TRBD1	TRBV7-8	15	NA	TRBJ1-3	CASSFDRASGNTIYF	TGTGCCAGCAGCTTTGACAGGGCCTCTGGAAACACCATATATTTT
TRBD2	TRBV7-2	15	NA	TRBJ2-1	CASSLIGGGWNEQFF	TGTGCCAGCAGCTTAATTGGCGGGGGGTGGAATGAGCAGTTCTTC
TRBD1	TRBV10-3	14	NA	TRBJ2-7	CAIRAGQGDNEQYF	TGTGCCATCAGGGCGGGACAGGGTGATAACGAGCAGTACTTC
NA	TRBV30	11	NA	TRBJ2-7	CAWSSGYEQYF	TGTGCCTGGAGTTCGGGTTACGAGCAGTACTTC
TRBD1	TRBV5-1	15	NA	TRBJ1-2	CASSLGGQGTVGYTF	TGCGCCAGCAGCTTGGGGGGACAGGGGACTGTTGGCTACACCTTC
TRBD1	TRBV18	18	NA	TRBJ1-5	CASSKAPTGTGGGQPQHF	TGTGCCAGCTCAAAGGCCCCGACCGGGACAGGGGGTGGTCAGCCCCAGCATTTT
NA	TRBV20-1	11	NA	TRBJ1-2	CSARGGRGYTF	TGCAGTGCTAGGGGGGGCAGGGGCTACACCTTC
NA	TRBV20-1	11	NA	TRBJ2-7	CSAGRGYEQYF	TGCAGTGCGGGCAGGGGCTACGAGCAGTACTTC
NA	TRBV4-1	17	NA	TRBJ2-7	CASSQEGTARGPYEQYF	TGCGCCAGCAGCCAAGAGGGGACCGCTCGGGGGCCCTACGAGCAGTACTTC
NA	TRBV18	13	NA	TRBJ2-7	CASSPITGYEQYF	TGTGCCAGCTCACCAATCACAGGGTACGAGCAGTACTTC
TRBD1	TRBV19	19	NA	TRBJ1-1	CASSSPNRGRRHMNTEAFF	TGTGCCAGTAGTAGCCCGAACAGGGGGCGCAGACACATGAACACTGAAGCTTTCTTT
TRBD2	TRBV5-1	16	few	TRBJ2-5	CASSWGTSGGRETQYF	TGCGCCAGCAGCTGGGGGACTAGCGGGGGCCGGGAGACCCAGTACTTC
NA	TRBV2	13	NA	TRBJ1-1	CASSGGAVEIAFF	TGTGCCAGCAGTGGGGGCGCGGTAGAGATAGCTTTCTTT
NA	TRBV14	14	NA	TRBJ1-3	CASSQPGSGNTIYF	TGTGCCAGCAGCCAGCCGGGGTCTGGAAACACCATATATTTT
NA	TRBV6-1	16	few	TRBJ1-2	CASSGGRGGNRYGYTF	TGTGCCAGCAGTGGGGGGAGGGGAGGGAACAGGTATGGCTACACCTTC
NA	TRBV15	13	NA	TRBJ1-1	CATSRDEAREAFF	TGTGCCACCAGCAGAGATGAGGCCAGGGAAGCTTTCTTT
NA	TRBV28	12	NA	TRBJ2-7	CASSHRGLEQYF	TGTGCCAGCAGCCACAGGGGACTCGAGCAGTACTTC
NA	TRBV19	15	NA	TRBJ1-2	CASSVTWGNNYGYTF	TGTGCCAGTAGTGTAACCTGGGGAAACAATTATGGCTACACCTTC
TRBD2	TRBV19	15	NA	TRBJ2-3	CASTDKGRVTDTQYF	TGTGCCAGTACCGATAAAGGGAGGGTTACAGATACGCAGTATTTT
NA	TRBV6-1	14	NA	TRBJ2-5	CASSEYGGLKKQYF	TGTGCCAGCAGTGAATACGGGGGACTCAAGAAGCAGTACTTC
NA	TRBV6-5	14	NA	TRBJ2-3	CASSPTGSTDTQYF	TGTGCCAGCAGTCCGACAGGCAGCACAGATACGCAGTATTTT
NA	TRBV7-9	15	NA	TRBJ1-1	CASSLEGQLNTEAFF	TGTGCCAGCAGCTTAGAAGGGCAGCTCAACACTGAAGCTTTCTTT
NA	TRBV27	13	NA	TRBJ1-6	CASSYSYNSPLHF	TGTGCCAGCAGTTACTCCTATAATTCACCCCTCCACTTT
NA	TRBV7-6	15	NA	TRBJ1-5	CASSLGLGGNQPQHF	TGTGCCAGCAGCTTAGGACTAGGGGGCAATCAGCCCCAGCATTTT
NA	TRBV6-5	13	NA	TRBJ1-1	CASSPTAGTEAFF	TGTGCCAGCAGCCCGACAGCGGGGACTGAAGCTTTCTTT
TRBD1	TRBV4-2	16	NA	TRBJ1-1	CASSQEKAGGKTEAFF	TGTGCCAGCAGCCAAGAGAAGGCAGGGGGCAAGACTGAAGCTTTCTTT
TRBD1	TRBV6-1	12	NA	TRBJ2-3	CASRGQGASQYF	TGTGCCAGCAGGGGACAGGGGGCTTCGCAGTATTTT
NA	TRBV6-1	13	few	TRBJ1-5	CASSRVVDQPQHF	TGTGCCAGCTCCCGGGTCGTCGATCAGCCCCAGCATTTT
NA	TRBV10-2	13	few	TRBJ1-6	CASGVVADSPLHF	TGCGCCAGCGGGGTGGTCGCAGATTCACCCCTCCACTTT
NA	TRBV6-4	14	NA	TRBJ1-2	CASSDSNRARGYTF	TGTGCCAGCAGTGACTCGAACAGGGCCCGCGGCTACACCTTC
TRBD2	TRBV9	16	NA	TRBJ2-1	CASSPILAGGNNEQFF	TGTGCCAGCAGCCCGATTCTAGCGGGGGGGAACAATGAGCAGTTCTTC
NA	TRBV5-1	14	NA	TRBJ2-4	CASSGGVAKNIQYF	TGCGCCAGCAGCGGCGGGGTAGCCAAAAACATTCAGTACTTC
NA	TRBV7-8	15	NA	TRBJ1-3	CASSLEGNSGNTIYF	TGTGCCAGCAGCTTAGAGGGAAACTCTGGAAACACCATATATTTT
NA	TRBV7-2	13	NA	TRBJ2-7	CASSSTSQTGQYF	TGTGCCAGCAGCTCGACCTCTCAAACGGGGCAGTACTTC